The entry below gives a single T cell receptor beta chain sequence along with its context. Its antigen remains unidentified. Base qualities are not provided; no much larger clone lies one nucleotide away. The immunoSEQ Assay, a bias-controlled multiplex PCR, was used to amplify TCRbeta CDR3 regions from genomic DNA. In the original analysis: The number of nucleated cells in each sample was estimated by amplification of reference gene primers within the assay. To quantify the absolute abundance of each unique TCRbeta CDR3 rearrangement, sequence reads were collapsed and filtered. Productive Simpson clonality was computed per sample as the square root of Simpson's diversity index over productive rearrangements. TCRdb stores this immuneACCESS table with in-frame sequences only. Part of the clones is absent; in the studies checked, under half of the shortfall reflects unresolved V genes, and no reason is known for the rest. V, J and clone size are those of that table, while D and trimming were read from the DNA. The sample includes some 130,000 clones, with less than 85% observed a single time. Of the sample, about 15% is held by the ten largest clones.

The data were obtained in a study of blood T cell repertoires in COVID-19 (TCRdb year 2020). Regarding the complete study: The collaborator samples originated in the United States, Italy and Spain and spanned the acute and convalescent phases of COVID-19. The material from the prospective study consisted of cDNA or gDNA derived from T cells, B-cell-depleted T cells, or PBMCs. Subjects who had been exposed to COVID-19, were actively infected with it, or had recovered from it provided the deeply sampled blood TCRbeta repertoires that made up the dataset. The repertoires were released in a freely available public database meant as a resource for research on the immune response to SARS-CoV-2. Samples were obtained from the ongoing ImmuneRACE study (first 160 participants) and from about 1,300 subjects provided by 6 global collaborators. The sample metadata nearly always contained a de-identified subject ID, COVID-19 status, age in years and sex. HLA class I and class II types, where available, came from metadata supplied by the sample provider rather than from assay-based typing. Overall study results and their limits: Clinical and demographic metadata were provided uncurated, with the amount varying by source and participant.

After removal of 2 bases from V and 7 bases from J, the junction retains 14 bases not matched to a gene. From the germline V gene (reference sequence), CDR1 is SEHNR and CDR2 is FQNEAQ. Spanning cysteine to phenylalanine, the CDR3 consists of 17 amino acids. The sequence is cut down to CDR3 DNA, 51 bases in frame from base 1. Each collaborating institution followed its own protocols to collect whole blood in K2EDTA tubes. For TCRbeta analysis, collaborators shipped samples in one of three forms: frozen whole blood, isolated PBMCs, or DNA extracted from either of those sample types. Sequencing used peripheral blood. The V and J genes are TRBV7-9 and TRBJ2-1; 7 bases in between match TRBD2. This sequence was found in a woman of 80 years or more with acute or convalescent COVID-19. The DNA sequence is TGTGCCAGCAGCTTAAACCCGCGGGACTATCTATTAAATGAGCAGTTCTTC. It codes for CASSLNPRDYLLNEQFF.